Here is one TCR beta chain with its context. What antigen it recognizes has not been identified. The sample holds no much larger clone one base away, and base qualities are not on file. The data belong to a study of PD-L1 blockade in urothelial cancer (dated by TCRdb to 2016 to 2017). Background for the entire study: Every patient began therapy in the mid-2010s and was given atezolizumab 1,200 mg intravenously every 3 weeks. About nine tenths of the roughly 30 patients were males with bladder-origin urothelial cancer, and 18 of 29 reported a prior smoking history. Pretreatment blood TCR-seq was available for about 28 patients, at least one posttreatment blood collection was obtained for about 24 patients, and tumor TCR-seq was available for about 24 patients. Progression-free survival longer than 6 months counted as durable clinical benefit, and TCR features were additionally tested against both progression-free and overall survival. The study was an exploratory multi-omic analysis of somatic, immune and clinical correlates of response to PD-L1 blockade with atezolizumab in urothelial cancer. Pretreatment tumor samples and matched peripheral blood, collected serially before and after atezolizumab treatment, underwent TCR sequencing. Blood samples were analyzed 3 weeks after the start of treatment (second dose) and 6 weeks after the start of treatment. In the same patients, pretreatment tumors underwent whole exome sequencing and RNA sequencing in addition to TCR sequencing. Blood samples gave a median of approximately 150,000 T cells and approximately 85,000 unique TCRs, with a median clonality of about 0.078. An ECOG performance status of 0 or 1 was recorded for the patients, and 0 to 3 prior chemotherapy regimens had been received by the patients. Durable clinical benefit was achieved by nine patients but not by the remaining 20.

Study-wide conclusions, independent of this receptor: Small sample size (n of about 30) and many exploratory analyses mean the results are intended to be hypothesis-generating. Among patients with durable benefit, tumor-associated TCR clones showed greater expansion in peripheral blood 3 weeks after treatment started (n ≈ 23, p = 0.022). Improved progression-free and overall survival was associated with having pretreatment peripheral blood TCR clonality below the median.

The time point label on this specimen signifies: pretreatment peripheral blood. A cohort of 30 or so patients with locally advanced or metastatic urothelial carcinoma, treated at Memorial Sloan Kettering on a trial protocol, was included. Peripheral blood mononuclear cells were collected from each patient pretreatment and during treatment, giving between 1 and 8 total time points per patient. The Qiagen DNeasy Blood extraction kit was used to purify genomic DNA from total PBMCs and tumor samples. PBMCs were collected pretreatment and during treatment, and were isolated and stored as previously described. Including the terminal cysteine and phenylalanine, the CDR3 comprises 14 residues. CDR3 DNA is the only sequence kept; it has 42 bases, read in frame from the first base. Trimming leaves V shorter by 3 bases and J shorter by 1 base, with the junction holding 3 bases beyond the gene matches. CDR1 and CDR2 were assigned from the germline V gene (reference sequence) as SGHKS and YYEKEE.

Each PCR received spiked-in synthetic TCR analog templates so that absolute template abundance could be estimated from read counts. The immunoSEQ assay used bias-controlled V and J gene primers to amplify TCRbeta CDR3 regions from genomic DNA. Sequencing of rearranged TCRbeta segments was performed at approximately 20X coverage. The authors' pipeline ran thus. Clustering was used to correct sequencing errors, and CDR3s were annotated against IMGT to assign V, D and J genes. Downstream analyses used only productive TCRbeta rearrangements, leaving out any out-of-frame or stop-codon sequences. Clonality was computed as one minus Shannon entropy normalized by the log of the number of unique productive sequences. Fisher's exact test with Benjamini-Hochberg correction, at a threshold of adjusted p below 0.01, was used to find clones that differed between time points or between blood and tumor. TCRdb mirrors the immuneACCESS table, restricted to in-frame sequences. Some clones are absent from its copies; in checked studies, under half trace to an unresolved V gene, and the reason for the others is unknown. V, J and clone size are taken as reported in that table, and D and trimming were inferred from the DNA itself. In this sample the table shows about 53,000 clones, around nine tenths of which occur a single time. Roughly 14% of the sample lies in the top ten.

Recombination connected TRBV5-5 to TRBJ2-5; TRBD1 lines up with 7 middle nucleotides. This clonotype was sampled from an older woman with urothelial cancer. Sequences were derived from PBMCs, sampled around atezolizumab (anti-PD-L1) treatment. The CDR3 in this case is CASSSRQGQETQYF. The DNA sequence is as follows: TGTGCCAGCAGCTCCAGACAGGGCCAAGAGACCCAGTACTTC.